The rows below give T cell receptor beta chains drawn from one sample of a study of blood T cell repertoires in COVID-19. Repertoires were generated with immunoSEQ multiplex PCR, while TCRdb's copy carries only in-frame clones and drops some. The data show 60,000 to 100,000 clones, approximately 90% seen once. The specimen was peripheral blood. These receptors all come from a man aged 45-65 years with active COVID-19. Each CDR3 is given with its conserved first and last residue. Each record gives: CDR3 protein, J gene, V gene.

CDR3: CASSLSPSGYNEQFF; J: TRBJ2-1; V: TRBV11-3
CDR3: CASSLRLAYNEQFF; J: TRBJ2-1; V: TRBV5-6
CDR3: CASSQGESEQYF; J: TRBJ2-7; V: TRBV4-1
CDR3: CASSLQLMNTEAFF; J: TRBJ1-1; V: TRBV5-4
CDR3: CASSRDRDPLEQYF; J: TRBJ2-7; V: TRBV10-1
CDR3: CASSLGGQTIFSNQPQHF; J: TRBJ1-5; V: TRBV19
CDR3: CASSLQSQTGSGYTF; J: TRBJ1-2; V: TRBV4-1
CDR3: CASSRTSRYEQFF; J: TRBJ2-1; V: TRBV7-3
CDR3: CASSPRTSHEQYF; J: TRBJ2-7; V: TRBV18
CDR3: CASSWGRGDGYTF; J: TRBJ1-2; V: TRBV12-3/TRBV12-4
CDR3: CASSSDRSPEAFF; J: TRBJ1-1; V: TRBV6-5
CDR3: CASSLKPGADEKLFF; J: TRBJ1-4; V: TRBV7-8
CDR3: CATSGTSSTDTQYF; J: TRBJ2-3; V: TRBV7-9
CDR3: CASKIWGRQVNEQFF; J: TRBJ2-1; V: TRBV27
CDR3: CASSSRRGRMNTEAFF; J: TRBJ1-1; V: TRBV28
CDR3: CASSYTDTQYF; J: TRBJ2-3; V: TRBV19
CDR3: CACSGTERSEQYF; J: TRBJ2-7; V: TRBV6-6
CDR3: CASSYSIDRGYGYTF; J: TRBJ1-2; V: TRBV6-5
CDR3: CASSSLGQSF; J: TRBJ2-3; V: TRBV7-9
CDR3: CASSITGAETQYF; J: TRBJ2-5; V: TRBV7-9
CDR3: CASSSQGSTYNEQFF; J: TRBJ2-1; V: TRBV7-3
CDR3: CASSYRQGEIFSGNTIYF; J: TRBJ1-3; V: TRBV5-5
CDR3: CASSLVGVLSYEQYF; J: TRBJ2-7; V: TRBV5-4
CDR3: CASSPSDRSGQYF; J: TRBJ2-7; V: TRBV5-4
CDR3: CSVGAGVFLDEQYF; J: TRBJ2-7; V: TRBV29-1
CDR3: CASSLQGGHGYTF; J: TRBJ1-2; V: TRBV5-5
CDR3: CASSTGVDYGYTF; J: TRBJ1-2; V: TRBV6-5
CDR3: CASSPPGTGGANVLTF; J: TRBJ2-6; V: TRBV7-9